These T cell receptor beta chains were read from a single sample in a study of chemoradiotherapy in HPV16-positive cancers. The data were produced by immunoSEQ multiplex PCR, yet TCRdb's version contains in-frame clones alone and is incomplete. The table lists about 2,500 clones, more than 75% of them singletons. The sample was tumor tissue, taken from a patient who underwent chemoradiotherapy. The receptors stem from a human donor with HPV-associated anogenital cancer. CDR3s include the opening cysteine and the closing phenylalanine or tryptophan. A D gene is named only where the DNA matches it firmly. Not all rows give a size; the values are once, few, many and, for expanded clones, a class.

CAWSPGTASNQPQHF,TGTGCCTGGTCTCCCGGGACAGCTAGCAATCAGCCCCAGCATTTT,TRBV30,.,TRBD1,TRBJ1-5
CASSEYGTGYYNEQFF,TGTGCCAGCAGTGAATACGGGACAGGGTACTACAATGAGCAGTTCTTC,TRBV6-1,.,TRBD1,TRBJ2-1
CASSWGHGNTEAFF,TGTGCCAGCAGCTGGGGACACGGTAACACTGAAGCTTTCTTT,TRBV5-5,.,.,TRBJ1-1
CASSGRDPREAFF,TGTGCCAGCAGTGGACGGGACCCGCGAGAGGCTTTCTTT,TRBV6-1,.,.,TRBJ1-1
CASSVVVTGNTEAFF,TGTGCCAGCAGCGTAGTAGTAACAGGGAACACTGAAGCTTTCTTT,TRBV9,.,.,TRBJ1-1
CASSQESGTNTEAFF,TGCGCCAGCAGCCAAGAATCGGGAACCAACACTGAAGCTTTCTTT,TRBV4-1,.,.,TRBJ1-1
CASSDEGNYGYTF,TGTGCCAGCAGTGATGAGGGTAACTATGGCTACACCTTC,TRBV2,once,.,TRBJ1-2
CASSITRGDYTF,TGTGCCAGTAGTATAACCAGGGGAGACTACACCTTC,TRBV19,.,.,TRBJ1-2
CASSPRAGLAGTRRDTQYF,TGTGCCAGCTCACCACGAGCGGGACTAGCGGGGACCCGGAGGGATACGCAGTATTTT,TRBV18,.,TRBD2,TRBJ2-3
CASSYSGQPTGELFF,TGTGCCAGCAGTTACTCGGGTCAGCCCACCGGGGAGCTGTTTTTT,TRBV6-5,.,.,TRBJ2-2
CATLRETSYEQYF,TGTGCCACCCTCCGAGAGACCTCCTACGAGCAGTACTTC,TRBV2,.,.,TRBJ2-7
CASSQDGDRGLVYSNYGYTF,TGCGCCAGCAGCCAAGATGGGGACAGGGGGCTCGTTTACTCTAACTATGGCTACACCTTC,TRBV4-1,.,TRBD1,TRBJ1-2
CASSFQGQGYTF,TGTGCCAGCAGTTTCCAGGGCCAGGGCTACACCTTC,TRBV28,.,.,TRBJ1-2
CASTPRTGSGELFF,TGTGCCAGCACCCCCCGGACAGGGTCCGGGGAGCTGTTTTTT,TRBV2,.,TRBD1,TRBJ2-2
CASSPGPYEQYF,TGTGCCAGCAGTCCCGGGCCCTACGAGCAGTACTTC,TRBV25-1,.,.,TRBJ2-7
CAWSLTGKETQYF,TGTGCCTGGAGCCTCACAGGGAAAGAGACCCAGTACTTC,TRBV30,few,.,TRBJ2-5
CASSYSMGSNTGELFF,TGTGCCAGCAGTTACTCGATGGGATCGAACACCGGGGAGCTGTTTTTT,TRBV6-5,.,.,TRBJ2-2
CASSSGQTTDTQYF,TGTGCCAGCAGCTCCGGACAGACCACAGATACGCAGTATTTT,TRBV7-3,.,.,TRBJ2-3
CAIRQTWSSYNEQFF,TGTGCCATCAGGCAGACTTGGAGCTCCTACAATGAGCAGTTCTTC,TRBV10-3,few,.,TRBJ2-1
CASRMGRNTEAFF,TGTGCCAGTAGGATGGGACGGAACACTGAAGCTTTCTTT,TRBV19,.,.,TRBJ1-1
CASSGLAAPYNEQFF,TGTGCCAGCAGCGGGCTAGCGGCCCCCTACAATGAGCAGTTCTTC,TRBV9,.,TRBD2,TRBJ2-1
CASVPRGLAEAFF,TGTGCCAGCGTTCCTCGGGGGCTGGCTGAAGCTTTCTTT,TRBV28,.,.,TRBJ1-1
CASSLQRESWETQYF,TGTGCCAGCAGCTTACAGAGGGAGTCCTGGGAGACCCAGTACTTC,TRBV7-9,once,.,TRBJ2-5
CASTGTTVALGYTF,TGTGCCAGCACCGGGACAACGGTGGCTCTTGGCTACACCTTC,TRBV6-1,.,.,TRBJ1-2
CASSAWDREDEKLFF,TGTGCCAGCAGCGCCTGGGACAGGGAAGATGAAAAACTGTTTTTT,TRBV7-9,.,TRBD1,TRBJ1-4
CASSRTGPNYGYTF,TGCGCCAGCAGCAGGACAGGGCCTAACTATGGCTACACCTTC,TRBV5-1,.,TRBD1,TRBJ1-2
CASSFLTSGSTDTQYF,TGTGCCAGCAGTTTTTTGACTAGCGGGAGCACAGATACGCAGTATTTT,TRBV28,.,TRBD2,TRBJ2-3
CASSLNSGVIYEQYF,TGTGCCAGCAGCCTAAATAGCGGAGTCATCTACGAGCAGTACTTC,TRBV4-2,.,.,TRBJ2-7
CASSFARAAAGYGYTF,TGTGCCAGCAGTTTCGCCAGGGCTGCGGCGGGGTATGGCTACACCTTC,TRBV28,.,.,TRBJ1-2
CASSWRLAGVSRRTDTQYF,TGTGCCAGCAGTTGGCGACTAGCAGGGGTCTCAAGAAGGACAGATACGCAGTATTTT,TRBV27,.,.,TRBJ2-3
CASSTGTDTQYF,TGTGCCAGTAGCACAGGGACAGATACGCAGTATTTT,TRBV19,few,.,TRBJ2-3
CSVGGQAETQYF,TGCAGCGTTGGTGGTCAGGCTGAGACCCAGTACTTC,TRBV29-1,.,.,TRBJ2-5
CASSSLDTTNYGYTF,TGTGCCAGCAGCTCACTGGACACGACTAACTATGGCTACACCTTC,TRBV7-9,.,.,TRBJ1-2
CASVGGAEYEQYF,TGTGCCAGCGTCGGGGGGGCGGAATACGAGCAGTACTTC,TRBV2,.,TRBD2,TRBJ2-7
CASSTGEEDTGELFF,TGTGCCAGCAGTACCGGCGAGGAAGATACCGGGGAGCTGTTTTTT,TRBV6-1,.,.,TRBJ2-2
CASRRFSYTEAFF,TGTGCCAGCCGGCGTTTTTCCTACACTGAAGCTTTCTTT,TRBV14,.,.,TRBJ1-1
CASSGMDSTGPGYTF,TGTGCCAGCAGCGGCATGGACAGCACGGGGCCTGGCTACACCTTC,TRBV6-5,.,.,TRBJ1-2
CASSMKTSGTQPRSTDTQYF,TGTGCCAGTAGTATGAAGACTAGCGGGACCCAACCGCGGAGCACAGATACGCAGTATTTT,TRBV19,.,TRBD2,TRBJ2-3
CATSLDSAGYTF,TGTGCCACCAGCTTGGACTCCGCTGGCTACACCTTC,TRBV15,.,.,TRBJ1-2
CASSFSDRNTEAFF,TGTGCCAGCAGTTTCTCCGACAGGAACACTGAAGCTTTCTTT,TRBV27,.,.,TRBJ1-1
CASTGAGETQYF,TGTGCCAGCACAGGGGCTGGGGAGACCCAGTACTTC,TRBV2,.,.,TRBJ2-5
CASSVGPSGITDTQYF,TGTGCCAGCAGCGTAGGACCTAGCGGGATCACAGATACGCAGTATTTT,TRBV9,.,TRBD2,TRBJ2-3
CASSSRDGSGNTIYF,TGTGCCAGCAGTTCCCGGGACGGCTCTGGAAACACCATATATTTT,TRBV27,.,.,TRBJ1-3
CASSLSLRGSGNTIYF,TGTGCCAGCAGCTTGAGTTTGAGGGGCTCTGGAAACACCATATATTTT,TRBV5-6,.,.,TRBJ1-3
CASSKIPPTASGGAGTGELFF,TGTGCCAGCAGCAAAATCCCTCCCACGGCTAGCGGGGGGGCCGGCACCGGGGAGCTGTTTTTT,TRBV21-1,.,.,TRBJ2-2
CASSQGGGRPASEQYF,TGTGCCAGCAGCCAAGGGGGAGGGAGGCCCGCGAGCGAGCAGTACTTC,TRBV4-2,.,TRBD2,TRBJ2-7
CASSLTRLLQETQYF,TGTGCCAGCAGCTTGACCCGACTCCTTCAAGAGACCCAGTACTTC,TRBV5-6,.,.,TRBJ2-5
CASSFSFPSTDTQYF,TGCGCCAGCAGCTTTAGCTTTCCTAGCACAGATACGCAGTATTTT,TRBV5-1,.,.,TRBJ2-3
CASSYSTEQFF,TGTGCCAGCAGTTACTCGACCGAGCAGTTCTTC,TRBV6-5,large,.,TRBJ2-1
CASSYFGTPNTEAFF,TGTGCCAGCAGTTACTTTGGGACCCCGAACACTGAAGCTTTCTTT,TRBV6-5,.,.,TRBJ1-1